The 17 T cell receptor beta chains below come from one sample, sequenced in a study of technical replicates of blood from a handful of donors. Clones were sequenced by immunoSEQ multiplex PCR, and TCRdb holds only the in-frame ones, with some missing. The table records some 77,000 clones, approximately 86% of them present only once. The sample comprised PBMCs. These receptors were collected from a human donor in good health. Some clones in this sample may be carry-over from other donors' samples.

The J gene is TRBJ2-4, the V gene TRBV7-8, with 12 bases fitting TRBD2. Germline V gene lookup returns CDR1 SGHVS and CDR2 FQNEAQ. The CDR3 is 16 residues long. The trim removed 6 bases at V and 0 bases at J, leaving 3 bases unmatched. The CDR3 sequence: CASSSSGGVAKNIQYF. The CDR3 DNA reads TGTGCCAGCAGTTCTAGCGGGGGGGTAGCCAAAAACATTCAGTACTTC.

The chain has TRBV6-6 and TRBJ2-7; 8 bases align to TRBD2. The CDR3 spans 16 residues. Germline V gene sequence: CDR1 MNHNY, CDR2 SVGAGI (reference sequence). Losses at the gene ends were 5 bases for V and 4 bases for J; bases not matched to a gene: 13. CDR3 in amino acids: CASSQPAETSDYEQYF. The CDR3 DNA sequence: TGTGCCAGCAGTCAACCTGCCGAGACTAGCGATTACGAGCAGTACTTC.

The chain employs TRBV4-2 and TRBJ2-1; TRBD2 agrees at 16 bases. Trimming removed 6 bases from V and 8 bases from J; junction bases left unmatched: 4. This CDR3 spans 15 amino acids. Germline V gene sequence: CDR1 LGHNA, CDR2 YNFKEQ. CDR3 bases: TGTGCCAGCAGGCCGGGACTAGCGGGGGGGGATGAGCAGTTCTTC. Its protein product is CASRPGLAGGDEQFF.

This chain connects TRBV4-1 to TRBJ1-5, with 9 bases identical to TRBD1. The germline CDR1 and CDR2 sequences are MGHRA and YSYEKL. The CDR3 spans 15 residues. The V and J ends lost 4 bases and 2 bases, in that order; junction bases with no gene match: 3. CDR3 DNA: TGCGCCAGCAGCCGGACAGGGGAGGGCAATCAGCCCCAGCATTTT. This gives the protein CASSRTGEGNQPQHF.

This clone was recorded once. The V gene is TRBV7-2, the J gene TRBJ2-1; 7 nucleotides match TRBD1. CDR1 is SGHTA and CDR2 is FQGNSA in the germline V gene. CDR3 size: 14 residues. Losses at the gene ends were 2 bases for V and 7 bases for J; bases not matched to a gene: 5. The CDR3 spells CASSLLGGGNEQFF. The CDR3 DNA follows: TGTGCCAGCAGCTTACTAGGGGGCGGAAATGAGCAGTTCTTC.

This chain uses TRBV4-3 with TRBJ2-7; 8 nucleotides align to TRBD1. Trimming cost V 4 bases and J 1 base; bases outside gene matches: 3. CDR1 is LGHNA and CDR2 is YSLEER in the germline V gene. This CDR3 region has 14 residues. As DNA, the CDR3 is TGCGCCAGCAGCCCGGACAGGGAATCCTACGAGCAGTACTTC. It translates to CASSPDRESYEQYF.

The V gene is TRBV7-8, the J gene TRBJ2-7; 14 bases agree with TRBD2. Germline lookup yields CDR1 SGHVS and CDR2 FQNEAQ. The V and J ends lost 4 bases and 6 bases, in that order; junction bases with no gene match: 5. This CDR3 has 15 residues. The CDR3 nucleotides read TGTGCCAGCAGCTCTGGGACTAGCGGGAGAGTCGAGCAGTACTTC. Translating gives CASSSGTSGRVEQYF.

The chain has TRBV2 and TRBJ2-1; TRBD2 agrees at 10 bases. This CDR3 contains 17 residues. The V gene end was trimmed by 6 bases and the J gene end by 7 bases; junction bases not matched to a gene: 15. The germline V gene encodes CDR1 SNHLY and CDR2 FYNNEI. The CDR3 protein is CASRMGRSGGAGNEQFF. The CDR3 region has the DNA TGTGCCAGCAGGATGGGAAGGAGCGGGGGGGCGGGTAATGAGCAGTTCTTC.

The CDR3 DNA follows: TGTGCCAGCAGTTTAGTGCCAGGGCGGTATAATGAAAAACTGTTTTTT. This codes for CASSLVPGRYNEKLFF. The chain uses TRBV27 and TRBJ1-4, with D possibly matching TRBD1 (5 bases). The germline V gene has CDR1 MNHEY and CDR2 SMNVEV (reference sequence). With 2 bases removed from V and 4 bases from J, the gap between germline ends came to 14 bases. The CDR3 is 16 amino acids.

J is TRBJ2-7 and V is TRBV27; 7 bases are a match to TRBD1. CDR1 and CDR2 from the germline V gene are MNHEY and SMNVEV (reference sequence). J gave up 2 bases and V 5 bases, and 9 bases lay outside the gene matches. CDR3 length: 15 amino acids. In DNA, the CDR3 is TGTGCCAGCAGTACCCTCGACAGGGTCGCCTACGAGCAGTACTTC. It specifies CASSTLDRVAYEQYF.

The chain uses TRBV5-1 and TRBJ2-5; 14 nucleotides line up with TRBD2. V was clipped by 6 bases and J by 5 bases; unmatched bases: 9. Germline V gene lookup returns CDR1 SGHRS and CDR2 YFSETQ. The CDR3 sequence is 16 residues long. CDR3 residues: CASTYGLAGGRETQYF. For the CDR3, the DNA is TGCGCCAGCACTTATGGACTAGCGGGAGGTCGGGAGACCCAGTACTTC.

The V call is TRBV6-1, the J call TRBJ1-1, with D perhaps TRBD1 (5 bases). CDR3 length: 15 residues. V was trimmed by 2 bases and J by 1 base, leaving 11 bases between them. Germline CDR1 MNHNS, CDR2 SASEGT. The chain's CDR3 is CASSELQGWNTEAFF. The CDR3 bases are TGTGCCAGCAGTGAACTCCAGGGATGGAACACTGAAGCTTTCTTT.

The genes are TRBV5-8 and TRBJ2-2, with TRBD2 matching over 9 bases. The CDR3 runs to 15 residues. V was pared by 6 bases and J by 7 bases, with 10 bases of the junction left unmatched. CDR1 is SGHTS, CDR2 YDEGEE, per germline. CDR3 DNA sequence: TGTGCCAGCAACCCGGGCCTAGCGGGATTCGGGGAGCTGTTTTTT. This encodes CASNPGLAGFGELFF.

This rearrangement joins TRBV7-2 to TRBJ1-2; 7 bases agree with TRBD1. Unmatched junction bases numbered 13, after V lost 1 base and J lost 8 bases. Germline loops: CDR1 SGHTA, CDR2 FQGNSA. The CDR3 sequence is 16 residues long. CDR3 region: CASSLVPPTGYEGYTF. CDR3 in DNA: TGTGCCAGCAGCTTAGTCCCCCCGACAGGGTATGAAGGCTACACCTTC.

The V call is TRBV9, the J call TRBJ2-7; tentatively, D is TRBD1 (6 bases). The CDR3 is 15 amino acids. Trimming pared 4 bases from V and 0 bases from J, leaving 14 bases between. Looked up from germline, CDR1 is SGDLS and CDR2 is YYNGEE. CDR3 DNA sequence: TGTGCCAGCAGCCCCCGGATAGGGGGCTCCTACGAGCAGTACTTC. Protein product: CASSPRIGGSYEQYF.

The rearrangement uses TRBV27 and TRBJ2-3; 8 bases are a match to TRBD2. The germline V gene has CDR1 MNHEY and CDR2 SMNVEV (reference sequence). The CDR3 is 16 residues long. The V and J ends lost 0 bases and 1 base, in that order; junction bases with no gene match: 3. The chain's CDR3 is CASSLSPGRGTDTQYF. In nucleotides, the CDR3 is TGTGCCAGCAGTTTATCGCCCGGGAGGGGCACAGATACGCAGTATTTT.

The CDR3: CASSQGGRTGTAFF. In DNA form, the CDR3 reads TGCGCCAGCAGCCAAGGAGGAAGGACAGGGACGGCTTTCTTT. The genes are TRBV4-1 and TRBJ1-1; the match to TRBD1 covers 8 bases. Per germline, CDR1 MGHRA and CDR2 YSYEKL. This CDR3 has 14 amino acids. Losses at the gene ends were 1 base for V and 11 bases for J; bases not matched to a gene: 9.